Listed here is a single TCR beta chain. The sample originates from a study of control samples from healthy donors and cancer patients. Sequencing was performed with immunoSEQ multiplex PCR; in TCRdb, only in-frame clones are kept and a portion is missing. The repertoire has over 100,000 clones, roughly 92% of them found once; the top ten carry roughly 6%. The sequence was obtained from a man younger than 30 in good health. The sequencing input was blood.

CDR3 in DNA: TGTGCCAGCAGTTTAGGGACAGATCTCTCCTACGAGCAGTACTTC. Protein product: CASSLGTDLSYEQYF. The chain has TRBV27 and TRBJ2-7; 7 nucleotides line up with TRBD1. The CDR3 runs to 15 residues. Losses at the gene ends were 2 bases for V and 0 bases for J; bases not matched to a gene: 4. CDR1 MNHEY and CDR2 SMNVEV come from the germline V gene (reference sequence).